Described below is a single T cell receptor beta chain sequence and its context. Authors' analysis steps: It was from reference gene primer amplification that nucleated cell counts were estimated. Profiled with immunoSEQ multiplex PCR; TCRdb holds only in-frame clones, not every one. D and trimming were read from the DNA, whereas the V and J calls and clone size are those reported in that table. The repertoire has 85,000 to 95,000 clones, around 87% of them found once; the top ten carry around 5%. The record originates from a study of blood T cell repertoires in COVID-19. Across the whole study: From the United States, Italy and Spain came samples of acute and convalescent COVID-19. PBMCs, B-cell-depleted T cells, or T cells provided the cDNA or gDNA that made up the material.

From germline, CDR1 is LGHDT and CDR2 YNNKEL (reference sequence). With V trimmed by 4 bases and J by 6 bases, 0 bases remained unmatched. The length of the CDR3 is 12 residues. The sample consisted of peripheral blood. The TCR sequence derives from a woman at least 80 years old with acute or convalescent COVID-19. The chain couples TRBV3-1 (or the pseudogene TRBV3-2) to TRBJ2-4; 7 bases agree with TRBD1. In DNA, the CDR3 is TGTGCCAGCAGCCGACAGGGAAACATTCAGTACTTC. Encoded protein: CASSRQGNIQYF.